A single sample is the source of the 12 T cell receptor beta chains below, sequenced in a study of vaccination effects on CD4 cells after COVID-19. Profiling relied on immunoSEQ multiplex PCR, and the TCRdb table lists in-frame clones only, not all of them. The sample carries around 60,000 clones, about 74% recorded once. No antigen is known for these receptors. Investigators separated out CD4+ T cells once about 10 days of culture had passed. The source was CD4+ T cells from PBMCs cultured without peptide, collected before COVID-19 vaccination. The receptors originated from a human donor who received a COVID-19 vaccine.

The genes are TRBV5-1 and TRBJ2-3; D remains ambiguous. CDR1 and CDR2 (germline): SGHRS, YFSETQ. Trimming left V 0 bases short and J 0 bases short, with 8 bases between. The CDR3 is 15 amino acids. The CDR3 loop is CASSLAGGSTDTQYF. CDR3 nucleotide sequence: TGCGCCAGCAGCTTGGCGGGCGGAAGCACAGATACGCAGTATTTT. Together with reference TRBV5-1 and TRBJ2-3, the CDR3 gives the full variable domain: KAGVTQTPRYLIKTRGQQVTLSCSPISGHRSVSWYQQTPGQGLQFLFEYFSETQRNKGNFPGRFSGRQFSNSRSEMNVSTLELGDSALYLCASSLAGGSTDTQYFGPGTRLTVL.

In DNA form, the CDR3 reads TGTGCCAGCAGCTTGCGGGGTAGTGAGCCAAACGAGCAGTACGTC. It yields the protein CASSLRGSEPNEQYV. The rearrangement uses TRBV5-6 and TRBJ2-7; a weak D match, TRBD2 (5 bases). The germline V gene has CDR1 SGHDT and CDR2 YYEEEE. The CDR3 consists of 15 residues. The V end was cut by 1 base, the J end by 5 bases, with 16 bases between.

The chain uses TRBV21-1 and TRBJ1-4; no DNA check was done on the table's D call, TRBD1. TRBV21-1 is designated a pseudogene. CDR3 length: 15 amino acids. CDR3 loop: CASSRPGDDREKLFF. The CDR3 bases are TGTGCCAGCAGCAGGCCAGGGGACGATCGTGAAAAACTGTTTTTT.

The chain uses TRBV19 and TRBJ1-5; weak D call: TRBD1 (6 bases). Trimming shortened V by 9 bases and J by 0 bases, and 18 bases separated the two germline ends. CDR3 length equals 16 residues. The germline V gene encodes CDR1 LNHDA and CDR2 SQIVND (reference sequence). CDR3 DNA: TGTGCCAGCGTGGCGTATGGACAGTTTAGCAATCAGCCCCAGCATTTT. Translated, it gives CASVAYGQFSNQPQHF.

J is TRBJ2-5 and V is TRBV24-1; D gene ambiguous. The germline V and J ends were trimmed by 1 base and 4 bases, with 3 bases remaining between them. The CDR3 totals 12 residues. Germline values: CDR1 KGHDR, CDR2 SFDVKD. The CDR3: CATSDLSETQYF. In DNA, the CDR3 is TGTGCCACCAGTGATTTATCAGAGACCCAGTACTTC.

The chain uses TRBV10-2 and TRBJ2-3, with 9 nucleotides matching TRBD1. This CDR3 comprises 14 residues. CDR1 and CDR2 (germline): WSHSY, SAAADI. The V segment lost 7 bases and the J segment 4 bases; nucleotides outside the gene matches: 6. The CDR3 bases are TGCGCCAGCAACGGACAGGGGAGGGCAGATACGCAGTATTTT. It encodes CASNGQGRADTQYF.

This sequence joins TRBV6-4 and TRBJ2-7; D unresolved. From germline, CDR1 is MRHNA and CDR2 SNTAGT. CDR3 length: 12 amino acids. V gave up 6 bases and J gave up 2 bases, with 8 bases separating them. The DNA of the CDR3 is TGTGCCAGCAGGGTCGGTCCCTACGAGCAGTACGTC. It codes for CASRVGPYEQYV.

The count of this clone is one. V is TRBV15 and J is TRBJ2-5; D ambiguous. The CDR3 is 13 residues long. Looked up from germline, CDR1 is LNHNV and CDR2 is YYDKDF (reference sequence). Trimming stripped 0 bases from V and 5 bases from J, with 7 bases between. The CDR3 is CATSRDLLETQYF. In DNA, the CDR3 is TGTGCCACCAGCAGAGATTTACTGGAGACCCAGTACTTC.

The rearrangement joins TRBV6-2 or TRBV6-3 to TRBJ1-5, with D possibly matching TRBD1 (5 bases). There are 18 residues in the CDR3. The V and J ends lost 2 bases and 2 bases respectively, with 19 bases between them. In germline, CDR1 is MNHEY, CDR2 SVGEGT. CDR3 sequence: CASSYPRGRILRNQPQHF. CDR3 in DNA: TGTGCCAGCAGTTACCCGAGGGGCAGAATACTCCGCAATCAGCCCCAGCATTTT.

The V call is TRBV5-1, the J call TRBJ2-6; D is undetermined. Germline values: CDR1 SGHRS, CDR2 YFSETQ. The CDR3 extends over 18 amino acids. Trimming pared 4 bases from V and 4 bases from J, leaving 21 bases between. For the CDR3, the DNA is TGCGCCAGCAGCACCCTCGGGTACTCTGGGTCGGGGGCCAACGTCCTGACTTTC. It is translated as CASSTLGYSGSGANVLTF.

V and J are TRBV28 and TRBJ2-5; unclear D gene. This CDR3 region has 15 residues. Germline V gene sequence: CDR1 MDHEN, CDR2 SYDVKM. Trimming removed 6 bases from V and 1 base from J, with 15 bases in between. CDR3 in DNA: TGTGCCAGCAGCCCGCAGGCCCAGGCCCAAGAGACCCAGTACTTC. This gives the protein CASSPQAQAQETQYF.

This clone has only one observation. The CDR3 region is CASWGQGASGNTIYF. The CDR3 nucleotides are TGTGCCAGCTGGGGACAGGGGGCTTCCGGAAACACCATATATTTT. The V and J genes are TRBV6-6 and TRBJ1-3; 12 bases map to TRBD1. Trimming cost V 8 bases and J 4 bases; bases outside gene matches: 6. Germline V CDR1 and CDR2: MNHNY, SVGAGI (reference sequence). There are 15 residues in the CDR3.